These 14 T cell receptor beta chains share one sample of origin, sequenced in a study of neurological immune-mediated disorders. TCRdb fed the 5' RACE reads into MiXCR, producing one record per CDR3 protein. The top ten hold roughly an eighth of the sample, which has 40,000 or so distinct CDR3 sequences, 2.5% seen once. Sample: PBMCs. The source of these receptors is a man aged 30 to 39 with multiple sclerosis.

As to this clonotype: The CDR3 does not end in the conserved phenylalanine or tryptophan, so this is likely a read error. The rearrangement links TRBV12-3 or TRBV12-4 to TRBJ2-3; D is undetermined. V lost 3 bases to trimming and J lost 6 bases, with 4 bases between them. The CDR3 spans 11 residues. CDR3 sequence: CASSFGDTQYN. DNA for the CDR3: TGTGCCAGCAGTTTCGGGGATACGCAGTATAAT.

In its sample, this clonotype was seen many times. The rearrangement links TRBV7-2 to TRBJ1-1, with D unresolved. The germline gives CDR1 SGHTA, CDR2 FQGNSA. The CDR3 consists of 14 residues. V shed 5 bases and J shed 0 bases, with 10 bases lying between them. The CDR3 sequence is CASSPGGLNTEAFF. In DNA form, the CDR3 reads TGTGCCAGCAGCCCAGGAGGGCTGAACACTGAAGCTTTCTTT.

V is TRBV7-6 and J is TRBJ2-1; D is ambiguous. Germline CDR1 reads SGHVS; CDR2 reads FNYEAQ. CDR3 size: 12 residues. V was cut by 2 bases and J by 10 bases, with 9 bases left in between. CDR3 coding DNA: TGTGCCAGCAGCTTAACTTTGAGGGAGCAGTTCTTC. It translates to CASSLTLREQFF.

This clonotype was counted many times. This chain links TRBV12-3 or TRBV12-4 with TRBJ1-1, with D tentatively TRBD1 (5 bases). The CDR3 is 15 amino acids. With 5 bases removed from V and 4 bases from J, the gap between germline ends came to 17 bases. The CDR3 loop reads CASSGSRGVGTEAFF. In DNA form, the CDR3 reads TGTGCCAGCAGTGGATCGCGGGGGGTGGGCACTGAAGCTTTCTTT.

In this sample, this clonotype turned up many times. The chain has TRBV20-1 and TRBJ1-4; TRBD1 might be the D (5 bases). The length of the CDR3 is 12 residues. CDR1 is DFQATT and CDR2 is SNEGSKA in the germline V gene (reference sequence). V lost 4 bases and J 5 bases, leaving 8 bases between the germline ends. The CDR3 spells CSAMGQNEKLFF. CDR3 bases: TGCAGTGCTATGGGGCAGAATGAAAAACTGTTTTTT.

Many counts were recorded for this clonotype. The chain combines TRBV20-1 with TRBJ2-7, with D perhaps TRBD2 (5 bases). The CDR3 runs 13 residues. Germline CDR1 DFQATT, CDR2 SNEGSKA (reference sequence). Deletions cut 3 bases from V and 2 bases from J, with 11 bases between. Written as DNA, the CDR3 is TGCAGTGCTAGTTCGGGGAACGCCTACGAGCAGTACTTC. This codes for CSASSGNAYEQYF.

In this sample, this clonotype turned up many times. This chain connects TRBV9 to TRBJ1-2, with TRBD1 identical over 9 bases. In germline, CDR1 is SGDLS, CDR2 YYNGEE. The CDR3 totals 14 residues. The J segment lost 7 bases and the V segment lost 3 bases, leaving 7 bases of the junction unmatched. The CDR3 loop reads CASSGTGGASGYTF. In nucleotides, the CDR3 is TGTGCCAGCAGCGGAACAGGGGGCGCGAGTGGCTACACCTTC.

This clonotype was seen ten or more times. This chain links TRBV3-1 with TRBJ1-5, with D unresolved. The V gene's germline CDR1 is LGHDT and CDR2 YNNKEL (reference sequence). With 1 base removed from V and 8 bases from J, the gap between germline ends came to 9 bases. The CDR3 has 13 residues. CDR3 DNA: TGTGCCAGCAGCCAAGGACGTGCGGAGCCCCAGCATTTT. It specifies CASSQGRAEPQHF.

This clonotype was recorded many times. The chain links TRBV28 to TRBJ2-1; 8 nucleotides agree with TRBD1. This CDR3 region has 15 residues. V shed 7 bases and J 2 bases; nucleotides not matched to a gene: 7. Germline-derived CDR1 and CDR2 are MDHEN and SYDVKM. This CDR3 reads CASTPGGQAYNEQFF. CDR3 DNA sequence: TGTGCCAGCACTCCTGGGGGACAGGCCTACAATGAGCAGTTCTTC.

This clonotype has a count of ten or more. A read error may account for a junction end that differs from germline. This chain uses TRBV10-3 with TRBJ2-1; the match to TRBD2 covers 11 bases. Per germline, CDR1 ENHRY and CDR2 SYGVKD. CDR3 length equals 19 residues. The CDR3 DNA sequence: TGCGAACATCAACCATCGTCGGGACTAGCGGAGTGGGCCTACAATGAGCAGTTCTTC. Residues: CEHQPSSGLAEWAYNEQFF.

Many counts were recorded for this clonotype. The V call is TRBV20-1, the J call TRBJ2-5, with TRBD2 matching 8 bases. CDR1 and CDR2 (germline): DFQATT, SNEGSKA (reference sequence). This CDR3 comprises 13 residues. In DNA form, the CDR3 reads TGCAGCACCCCACAGCGGGAGAGGGAGACCCAGTACTTC. Its protein product is CSTPQRERETQYF.

At least ten counts were recorded for this clonotype. CDR3 residues: CATSRSTVNQETQYF. CDR3 in DNA: TGTGCCACCAGCAGATCGACAGTAAACCAAGAGACCCAGTACTTC. J is TRBJ2-5 and V is TRBV15; D may be TRBD1 (5 bases). Germline CDR1 LNHNV, CDR2 YYDKDF (reference sequence). The CDR3 sequence is 15 residues long. V was shortened by 2 bases and J by 0 bases, with 10 bases between the two germline ends.

There are many counts of this clonotype. The V call is TRBV11-2, the J call TRBJ2-3, with TRBD2 matching over 10 bases. Germline V lookup: CDR1 SGHAT, CDR2 FQNNGV. With 1 base clipped from V and 2 bases from J, the junction kept 6 bases outside the gene matches. The CDR3 sequence is 17 residues long. The CDR3 sequence: CASSLGRLAGVTDTQYF. The DNA for the CDR3 is TGTGCCAGCAGCTTAGGCCGGCTAGCGGGGGTCACAGATACGCAGTATTTT.

This clonotype was detected many times. V is TRBV7-6 and J is TRBJ1-1; D is unresolved. Trimming left V 4 bases short and J 1 base short, with 7 bases between. Germline CDR1 SGHVS, CDR2 FNYEAQ. The CDR3 has 13 residues. CDR3 in DNA: TGTGCCAGCAGCTCTCAGGAGAACACTGAAGCTTTCTTT. Amino acid sequence: CASSSQENTEAFF. The whole variable domain, filled in from reference TRBV7-6 and TRBJ1-1, reads GAGVSQSPRYKVTKRGQDVALRCDPISGHVSLYWYRQALGQGPEFLTYFNYEAQQDKSGLPNDRFSAERPEGSISTLTIQRTEQRDSAMYRCASSSQENTEAFFGQGTRLTVV.